What follows are 10 T cell receptor beta chains derived from one specimen sequenced in a study of blood T cell repertoires in COVID-19. Here immunoSEQ multiplex PCR was the method, and the copy in TCRdb shows in-frame clones only, minus some. This sample has some 300,000 clones, with more than 70% found just once. The sample comprised PBMCs or T cells enriched from blood (not recorded which). The receptors come from a woman aged 60-75 years in a cohort exposed to, infected with or recovered from COVID-19 (not recorded which).

The chain is built from TRBV5-8 and TRBJ2-3, with 11 positions matching TRBD2. With V trimmed by 4 bases and J by 5 bases, 9 bases remained unmatched. CDR1 SGHTS and CDR2 YDEGEE come from the germline V gene. This CDR3 has 16 residues. CDR3 amino acids: CASSTVAGGPGDTQYF. CDR3 DNA: TGTGCCAGCAGCACGGTAGCGGGAGGGCCCGGAGATACGCAGTATTTT.

V usage is TRBV5-6 and J usage is TRBJ2-1, with 7 bases matching TRBD1. The germline V gene has CDR1 SGHDT and CDR2 YYEEEE. The CDR3 runs 14 residues. After removal of 4 bases from V and 3 bases from J, the junction contained 4 bases not matched to a gene. CDR3 residues: CASSTGQVYNEQFF. CDR3 bases: TGTGCCAGCAGCACTGGACAGGTCTACAATGAGCAGTTCTTC.

The CDR3 coding sequence is TGTGCCAGCAGTGGTCAGGGGTTAGGCTATGGCTACACCTTC. This encodes CASSGQGLGYGYTF. V gene TRBV2 combines with J gene TRBJ1-2; D possibly corresponds to TRBD1 (6 bases). This CDR3 region has 14 residues. Germline loops: CDR1 SNHLY, CDR2 FYNNEI. Trimming left V 4 bases short and J 4 bases short, with 13 bases between. The whole variable domain, filled in from reference TRBV2 and TRBJ1-2, reads EPEVTQTPSHQVTQMGQEVILRCVPISNHLYFYWYRQILGQKVEFLVSFYNNEISEKSEIFDDQFSVERPDGSNFTLKIRSTKLEDSAMYFCASSGQGLGYGYTFGSGTRLTVV.

The chain combines TRBV14 with TRBJ2-3; 9 nucleotides align to TRBD2. The CDR3 covers 15 residues. Germline V CDR1 and CDR2: SGHDN, FVKESK. Losses at the gene ends were 3 bases for V and 1 base for J; bases not matched to a gene: 2. CDR3 coding DNA: TGTGCCAGCAGCCATAGGACTAGCGGCACAGATACGCAGTATTTT. As protein: CASSHRTSGTDTQYF.

CDR3 nucleotides: TGTGCCAGCAGCCAAGTTAGCGGGAGGAACACCGGGGAGCTGTTTTTT. It translates to CASSQVSGRNTGELFF. The rearrangement links TRBV3-1 (or the pseudogene TRBV3-2) to TRBJ2-2, with TRBD2 matching 9 bases. CDR3 size: 16 residues. Trimming at V came to 1 base and at J to 1 base, leaving 1 base not matched to a gene. From germline, CDR1 is LGHDT and CDR2 YNNKEL (reference sequence).

CDR3 protein: CSVQGPAGNTIYF. The CDR3 DNA follows: TGTAGCGTGCAGGGCCCTGCTGGAAACACCATATATTTT. This chain connects TRBV19 to TRBJ1-3; D is perhaps TRBD1 (5 bases). CDR1 is LNHDA, CDR2 SQIVND, per germline (reference sequence). There are 13 residues in the CDR3.

This chain links TRBV5-1 with TRBJ2-1, with 8 bases matching TRBD1. This CDR3 has 16 residues. Germline loops: CDR1 SGHRS, CDR2 YFSETQ. V dropped 5 bases and J dropped 0; count of bases not matched to a gene: 7. DNA for the CDR3: TGCGCCAGCAGAAACTCCGGGACAGGCTCCTACAATGAGCAGTTCTTC. Translated: CASRNSGTGSYNEQFF.

This clone was observed a handful of times. Here the CDR3 DNA reads TGTGCCTGGTGCCGGGACACTAAGAACACTGAAGCTTTCTTT. Translating it yields CAWCRDTKNTEAFF. The chain carries TRBV30 and TRBJ1-1, with D possibly TRBD1 on 6 matching bases. The germline gives CDR1 GTSNPN, CDR2 SVGIG (reference sequence). The CDR3 covers 14 residues. Trimming pared 5 bases from V and 1 base from J, leaving 14 bases between.

This sequence joins TRBV5-4 and TRBJ2-3; a possible D gene is TRBD2 (5 bases). CDR1 and CDR2 (germline): SGHNT, YYREEE (reference sequence). V lost 4 bases and J 4 bases, leaving 19 bases between the germline ends. The CDR3 consists of 16 residues. CDR3 protein: CASSTSGLALADTQYF. The CDR3 region has the DNA TGTGCCAGCAGCACATCAGGTCTAGCCCTAGCAGATACGCAGTATTTT.

The V call is TRBV6-2 or TRBV6-3, the J call TRBJ2-1; 13 bases line up with TRBD2. The ends lost 2 bases at V and 6 bases at J; junction bases unmatched: 7. The V gene's germline CDR1 is MNHEY and CDR2 SVGEGT. The CDR3 covers 17 residues. The DNA for the CDR3 is TGTGCCAGCAGTTACAAGGGACTAGCGGGACCACTCAATGAGCAGTTCTTC. It is translated as CASSYKGLAGPLNEQFF.